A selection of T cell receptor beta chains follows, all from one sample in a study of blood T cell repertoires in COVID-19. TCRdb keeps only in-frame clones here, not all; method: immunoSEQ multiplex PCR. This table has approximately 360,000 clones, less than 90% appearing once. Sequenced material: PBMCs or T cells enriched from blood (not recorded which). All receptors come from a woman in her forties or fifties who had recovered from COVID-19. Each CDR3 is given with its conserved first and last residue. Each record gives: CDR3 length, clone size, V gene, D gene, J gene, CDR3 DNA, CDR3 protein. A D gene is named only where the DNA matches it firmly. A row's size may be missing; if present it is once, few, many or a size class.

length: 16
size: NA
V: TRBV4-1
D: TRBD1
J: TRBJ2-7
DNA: TGCGCCAGCAGCCAAGATCCGGACAGGGCAACCTACGAGCAGTACTTC
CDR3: CASSQDPDRATYEQYF

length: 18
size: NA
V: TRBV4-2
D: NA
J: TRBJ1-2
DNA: TGTGCCAGCAGCCAAGAACTAGCCACGGGGAGGGCTAACTATGGCTACACCTTC
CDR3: CASSQELATGRANYGYTF

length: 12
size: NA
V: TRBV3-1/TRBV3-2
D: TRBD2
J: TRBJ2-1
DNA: TGTGCCAGCAGCACACCTAGCGGGAGGCAGTTCTTC
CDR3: CASSTPSGRQFF

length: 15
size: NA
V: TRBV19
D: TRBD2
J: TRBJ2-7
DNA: TGTGCCAGTACACCGACTAGCCTGGTCTCCTACGAGCAGTACTTC
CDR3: CASTPTSLVSYEQYF

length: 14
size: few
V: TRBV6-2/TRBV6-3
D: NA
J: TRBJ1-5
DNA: TGTGCCAGCAGTTGGCTACGGGGCAATCAGCCCCAGCATTTT
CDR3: CASSWLRGNQPQHF

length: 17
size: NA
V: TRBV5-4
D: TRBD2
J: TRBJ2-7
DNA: TGTGCCAGCAGCCCGAACACTCATAGCGGGGGAGCCTACGAGCAGTACTTC
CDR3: CASSPNTHSGGAYEQYF

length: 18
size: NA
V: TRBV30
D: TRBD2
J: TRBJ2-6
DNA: TGTGCCTGGAGTTCGGGACTAGCGGGTATCTCTGGGGCCAACGTCCTGACTTTC
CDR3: CAWSSGLAGISGANVLTF

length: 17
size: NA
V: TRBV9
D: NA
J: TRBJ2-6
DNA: TGTGCCAGCAGCGGCCCGGGACAAAACTCTGGGGCCAACGTCCTGACTTTC
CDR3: CASSGPGQNSGANVLTF

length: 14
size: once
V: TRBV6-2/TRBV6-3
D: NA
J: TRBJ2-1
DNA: TGTGCCAGCAGTTACGTGGCGGGGTCGGGTGAGCAGTTCTTC
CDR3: CASSYVAGSGEQFF

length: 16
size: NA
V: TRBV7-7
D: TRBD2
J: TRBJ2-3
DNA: TGTGCCAGCAGCCCCGGGACTAGCGGGAGTTGGGATACGCAGTATTTT
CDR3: CASSPGTSGSWDTQYF

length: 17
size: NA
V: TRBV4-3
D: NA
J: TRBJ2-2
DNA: TGCGCCAGCAGCCAAGATTTGTTCAGGGGTGAGGCCGGGGAGCTGTTTTTT
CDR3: CASSQDLFRGEAGELFF

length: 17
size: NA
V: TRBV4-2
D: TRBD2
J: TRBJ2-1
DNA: TGTGCCAGCAGCCTAGACCCCCCGAGCGGGGGGGCAAATGAGCAGTTCTTC
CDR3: CASSLDPPSGGANEQFF